This TCR beta chain was recorded in a study of T cell responses to AZD1222 COVID-19 vaccine. Findings and limits, study-wide: Donors skewed white British and female; clonal diversity was possibly underestimated. No day 14 peak samples; only post-peak repertoires were characterized.

Points on this clone: Antigen: not known.

V was clipped by 1 base and J by 3 bases, with 6 bases between them. Germline V lookup: CDR1 MGHRA, CDR2 YSYEKL. CDR3 length: 13 residues. Sequenced by immunoSEQ multiplex PCR; TCRdb stores in-frame clones only, minus some. The sample yields 150,000 to 200,000 clones, 85% to 95% seen once. V is TRBV4-1 and J is TRBJ2-5; D gene unclear. This TCR was recovered from an adult who received the AZD1222 COVID-19 vaccine. Here the sequenced sample was peripheral blood, taken 28 days after the second AZD1222 dose. CDR3 in DNA: TGCGCCAGCAGCCAAGGCACGGAAGAGACCCAGTACTTC. It encodes CASSQGTEETQYF.